One sample yielded the 2 T cell receptor beta chains listed below, sequenced in a study of blood T cells in healthy people across ages. Then a second PCR, running about 6 to 12 cycles, was carried out with a sample-barcoded 5' primer and a J-beta primer mix. MiXCR, run by TCRdb on the 5' RACE reads, gives a single entry per CDR3 protein. The repertoire includes 1.5 million or so distinct CDR3 sequences, approximately 43% of them detected once, and 4% sits in the top ten. Sequenced material: blood. The receptors were sampled from a woman aged 18-35 years in good health.

V usage is TRBV9 and J usage is TRBJ1-6; the D gene is possibly TRBD1 (5 bases). This CDR3 has 12 amino acids. Germline V gene data show CDR1 as SGDLS and CDR2 as YYNGEE. V was clipped by 3 bases and J by 16 bases, with 14 bases between them. CDR3 sequence (DNA): TGTGCCAGCAGCGAGTCCGGGACTCTTCTCCACTTT. It specifies CASSESGTLLHF. Full variable domain (outside the CDR3, taken from reference TRBV9 and TRBJ1-6): DSGVTQTPKHLITATGQRVTLRCSPRSGDLSVYWYQQSLDQGLQFLIQYYNGEERAKGNILERFSAQQFPDLHSELNLSSLELGDSALYFCASSESGTLLHFGNGTRLTVT.

This clonotype was found once. This may stem from a read error, because a much larger clone lies one nucleotide away. The chain links TRBV5-1 to TRBJ1-2; TRBD1 might be the D (5 bases). The germline CDR1 and CDR2 sequences are SGHRS and YFSETQ. The CDR3 length is 13 residues. CDR3 amino acids: CVSSVGTVYGYTF. As DNA, the CDR3 is TGCGTCAGCAGCGTCGGGACCGTCTATGGCTACACCTTC. Supplemented by reference TRBV5-1 and TRBJ1-2, the full variable domain reads KAGVTQTPRYLIKTRGQQVTLSCSPISGHRSVSWYQQTPGQGLQFLFEYFSETQRNKGNFPGRFSGRQFSNSRSEMNVSTLELGDSALYLCVSSVGTVYGYTFGSGTRLTVV.